The 13 T cell receptor beta chains below come from one sample, sequenced in a study of cytomegalovirus exposure and HLA in healthy donors. PCR involved 60 Vbeta and 13 Jbeta primers. Generated by immunoSEQ multiplex PCR, the TCRdb table keeps only in-frame clones and is missing some. The table has under 150,000 clones, under 85% seen once; the top ten hold 1.5% to 2%. The sample was PBMCs. The source is a boy younger than 18 in good health and CMV-seronegative.

The chain joins TRBV5-6 to TRBJ1-6, with 11 bases aligning to TRBD1. This CDR3 spans 17 amino acids. Germline loops: CDR1 SGHDT, CDR2 YYEEEE. V dropped 4 bases and J dropped 2; count of bases not matched to a gene: 5. CDR3 sequence: CASSVRTGGPYNSPLHF. In DNA form, the CDR3 reads TGTGCCAGCAGCGTACGGACAGGGGGCCCCTATAATTCACCCCTCCACTTT. The full variable domain, rest sourced from reference TRBV5-6 and TRBJ1-6, is DAGVTQSPTHLIKTRGQQVTLRCSPKSGHDTVSWYQQALGQGPQFIFQYYEEEERQRGNFPDRFSGHQFPNYSSELNVNALLLGDSALYLCASSVRTGGPYNSPLHFGNGTRLTVT.

The chain combines TRBV9 with TRBJ2-3; 7 nucleotides line up with TRBD1. Germline CDR1 is SGDLS and CDR2 is YYNGEE. V was pared by 1 base and J by 3 bases, with 2 bases of the junction left unmatched. The CDR3 runs 14 residues. In DNA form, the CDR3 reads TGTGCCAGCAGCGTACAGGGGGAAACAGATACGCAGTATTTT. Amino acid sequence: CASSVQGETDTQYF. The entire variable domain, with the rest obtained from reference TRBV9 and TRBJ2-3, is as follows: DSGVTQTPKHLITATGQRVTLRCSPRSGDLSVYWYQQSLDQGLQFLIQYYNGEERAKGNILERFSAQQFPDLHSELNLSSLELGDSALYFCASSVQGETDTQYFGPGTRLTVL.

This sequence joins TRBV5-1 and TRBJ2-5; D is possibly TRBD2 (6 bases). The better agreement between TRBJ2-7 and the DNA end casts doubt on the J call. Germline values: CDR1 SGHRS, CDR2 YFSETQ. CDR3 length equals 12 residues. CDR3 sequence (DNA): TGCGCCAGCTCGGGGGAGTACTACGAGCAGTACTTC. Its translation: CASSGEYYEQYF.

The gene calls are TRBV5-1 and TRBJ2-1; 9 bases fit TRBD2. The CDR3 runs to 15 residues. Unmatched junction bases numbered 1, after V lost 3 bases and J lost 0 bases. Per germline, CDR1 SGHRS and CDR2 YFSETQ. The CDR3 DNA sequence: TGCGCCAGCAGCTATAGCGGGAGCTCCTACAATGAGCAGTTCTTC. Its protein is CASSYSGSSYNEQFF.

The chain recombines TRBV7-2 with TRBJ2-3, with 8 bases identical to TRBD2. The CDR3 has 17 residues. J was trimmed by 4 bases and V by 1 base; bases with no gene match: 10. The germline V gene has CDR1 SGHTA and CDR2 FQGNSA. CDR3 DNA: TGTGCCAGCAGCTTAGTGGGTACTAGCGGTCCCGCAGATACGCAGTATTTT. It specifies CASSLVGTSGPADTQYF.

The chain uses TRBV29-1 and TRBJ1-2; D perhaps matches TRBD1 (6 bases). CDR1 and CDR2 (germline): SQVTM, ANQGSEA. CDR3 length: 14 amino acids. Trimming removed 1 base at V and 1 base at J, with 10 bases between. CDR3: CSVEGGQFNYGYTF. The CDR3, as DNA: TGCAGCGTTGAAGGAGGACAGTTTAACTATGGCTACACCTTC.

The table lists this clone with a few counts. CDR3 bases: TGTGGCACCGGGACTAACAATTCACCCCTCCACTTT. Translating gives CGTGTNNSPLHF. The rearrangement uses TRBV7-9 and TRBJ1-6, with D possibly being TRBD1 (5 bases). The V gene's germline CDR1 is SEHNR and CDR2 FQNEAQ (reference sequence). The CDR3 contains 12 residues.

The V gene is TRBV19, the J gene TRBJ1-6; tentative D call: TRBD1 (6 bases). The V end lost 1 base, the J end lost 6 bases, and 7 bases lay between the germline ends. The CDR3 consists of 14 residues. The germline V gene encodes CDR1 LNHDA and CDR2 SQIVND (reference sequence). CDR3 sequence reads: CASSIGGPNSPLHF. The DNA of the CDR3 is TGTGCCAGTAGTATAGGGGGGCCTAATTCACCCCTCCACTTT. Supplemented by reference TRBV19 and TRBJ1-6, the full variable domain reads DGGITQSPKYLFRKEGQNVTLSCEQNLNHDAMYWYRQDPGQGLRLIYYSQIVNDFQKGDIAEGYSVSREKKESFPLTVTSAQKNPTAFYLCASSIGGPNSPLHFGNGTRLTVT.

Worth noting for this clone: This CDR3 is also generated by other DNA sequences in the sample. This chain joins TRBV5-1 and TRBJ2-7; 8 bases fit TRBD1. Unmatched junction bases numbered 14, after V lost 2 bases and J lost 4 bases. There are 17 residues in the CDR3. Germline lookup yields CDR1 SGHRS and CDR2 YFSETQ. This CDR3 is CASSLSGRGRRSYEQYF. CDR3 coding DNA: TGCGCCAGCAGCTTAAGCGGCAGGGGGCGTCGATCTTACGAGCAGTACTTC.

This sequence joins TRBV5-6 and TRBJ2-2; 8 bases are a match to TRBD1. CDR3 size: 15 residues. Germline CDR1 is SGHDT and CDR2 is YYEEEE. V shed 3 bases and J 2 bases; nucleotides not matched to a gene: 3. DNA of the CDR3: TGTGCCAGCAGCTGGACAGGGAAAAACACCGGGGAGCTGTTTTTT. This translates into CASSWTGKNTGELFF.

This chain links TRBV27 with TRBJ1-2; 8 bases fit TRBD1. With V trimmed by 2 bases and J by 10 bases, 6 bases remained unmatched. This CDR3 region has 13 residues. Per the germline V gene, CDR1 is MNHEY and CDR2 is SMNVEV (reference sequence). This CDR3 is CASSLGQGADYTF. The CDR3 coding sequence is TGTGCCAGCAGTTTAGGGCAGGGGGCTGACTACACCTTC.

The rearrangement links TRBV25-1 to TRBJ1-6; 9 positions match TRBD1. The CDR3 sequence is 15 residues long. Germline V gene data show CDR1 as MGHDK and CDR2 as SYGVNS. V was pared by 2 bases and J by 8 bases, with 4 bases of the junction left unmatched. This CDR3 is CASSEGDRAYSPLHF. CDR3 coding DNA: TGTGCCAGCAGTGAAGGGGACAGGGCATATTCACCCCTCCACTTT.

This clone was found once. The chain recombines TRBV19 with TRBJ1-6; TRBD1 aligns across 9 bases. Losses at the gene ends were 5 bases for V and 10 bases for J; bases not matched to a gene: 6. The germline CDR1 and CDR2 sequences are LNHDA and SQIVND (reference sequence). The CDR3 totals 14 residues. The CDR3 nucleotides are TGTGCCAGTAGTGGAAGACAGGGGGAATCACCCCTCCACTTT. Translating gives CASSGRQGESPLHF. Full variable domain (remainder filled in from reference TRBV19 and TRBJ1-6): DGGITQSPKYLFRKEGQNVTLSCEQNLNHDAMYWYRQDPGQGLRLIYYSQIVNDFQKGDIAEGYSVSREKKESFPLTVTSAQKNPTAFYLCASSGRQGESPLHFGNGTRLTVT.